The 15 T cell receptor beta chains below were found in one sample sequenced in a study of molecular identifiers for immune sequencing clone quantification. Each CDR3 protein is one row after TCRdb ran MiXCR on the PCR reads. Found here are under 800,000 distinct CDR3 sequences, about 25% of them singletons; the top ten hold about 0.78%. Material for sequencing was naive CD8+ T cells from blood, with Jurkat cell RNA spiked in. Subset defined: FACS-sorted CD8+CD4-CCR7+CD45RA+ naive T cells. These receptors originate from a human donor in good health. Some libraries in this study had Jurkat cell RNA spiked in.

This clonotype turned up a few times. This chain links TRBV10-3 with TRBJ2-3, with D perhaps TRBD2 (6 bases). Deletions cut 9 bases from V and 1 base from J, with 17 bases between. Germline lookup yields CDR1 ENHRY and CDR2 SYGVKD. The length of the CDR3 is 15 residues. Here the CDR3 DNA reads TGTGCCATTGCAGTGGGGGAGGACGGCACAGATACGCAGTATTTT. This translates into CAIAVGEDGTDTQYF.

This clonotype was detected a few times. The chain employs TRBV5-8 and TRBJ2-7; TRBD1 matches 11 bases. J gave up 6 bases and V 3 bases, and 5 bases lay outside the gene matches. The CDR3 loop spans 14 amino acids. Germline V CDR1 and CDR2: SGHTS, YDEGEE. The DNA for the CDR3 is TGTGCCAGCAGCTGCGGACAGGGGGCTTGCGAGCAGTACTTC. The encoded protein is CASSCGQGACEQYF.

In regard to this clonotype: A read error may explain this, as a much larger clone is one base away. The chain links TRBV7-9 to TRBJ1-6; no firm D call. Germline V lookup: CDR1 SEHNR, CDR2 FQNEAQ (reference sequence). The CDR3 totals 15 residues. V lost 5 bases and J lost 6, with 14 bases in between. CDR3 loop: CASSPPADSNSPLHF. In DNA form, the CDR3 reads TGTGCCAGCAGCCCGCCGGCAGATTCTAATTCACCCCTCCACTTT.

This clonotype was recorded at least ten times. The V gene is TRBV28, the J gene TRBJ1-1, with a possible D match to TRBD1 (5 bases). The CDR3 has 14 amino acids. Germline CDR1 is MDHEN and CDR2 is SYDVKM. Trimming removed 3 bases at V and 3 bases at J, with 11 bases between. The CDR3 DNA reads TGTGCCAGCAGTTTGGGACCCCGGGACACTGAAGCTTTCTTT. Translation gives CASSLGPRDTEAFF.

Regarding this clonotype: This clone may be a read error of a much larger clone one base away. This chain connects TRBV7-9 to TRBJ1-1; tentative D call: TRBD1 (5 bases). V gave up 7 bases and J gave up 8 bases, with 20 bases separating them. This CDR3 has 14 residues. From germline, CDR1 is SEHNR and CDR2 FQNEAQ (reference sequence). The CDR3 sequence: CASTGPRSNREAFF. CDR3 DNA sequence: TGTGCCAGCACCGGCCCCAGGTCGAACAGGGAAGCTTTCTTT.

This clonotype was seen only a few times. The V call is TRBV13, the J call TRBJ2-7, with D hard to call. V shed 5 bases and J shed 0 bases, with 14 bases lying between them. Germline-derived CDR1 and CDR2 are PRHDT and FYEKMQ (reference sequence). The CDR3 runs 15 residues. The CDR3 bases are TGTGCCAGCAGCATTGCTATATCTAGCTCCTACGAGCAGTACTTC. Amino acid sequence: CASSIAISSSYEQYF.

The V gene is TRBV3-1, the J gene TRBJ2-1; 9 bases align to TRBD2. The length of the CDR3 is 18 residues. The ends lost 1 base at V and 2 bases at J; junction bases unmatched: 9. Germline V gene data show CDR1 as LGHDT and CDR2 as YNNKEL (reference sequence). The CDR3 loop is CASSQVPIAGEAYNEQFF. For the CDR3, the DNA is TGTGCCAGCAGCCAAGTTCCTATAGCGGGGGAGGCCTACAATGAGCAGTTCTTC.

Comments on this clonotype: Here the CDR3 omits its conserved ending phenylalanine or tryptophan, so a read error is the likely source. The chain joins TRBV11-2 to TRBJ2-5; D unclear. The germline V gene encodes CDR1 SGHAT and CDR2 FQNNGV. CDR3 length equals 12 residues. Trimming took 2 bases from V and 5 from J, leaving 6 bases between them. The CDR3 spells CASSLLGETQYC. CDR3 DNA sequence: TGTGCCAGCAGCTTATTGGGGGAGACCCAGTACTGC.

This clonotype was found once. This sequence may be a read error, since a much larger clone differs from it by one base. This rearrangement joins TRBV28 to TRBJ1-5, with 7 nucleotides matching TRBD1. Germline CDR1 and CDR2: MDHEN and SYDVKM. The CDR3 length is 17 residues. The CDR3 nucleotides read TGTACCAGCCGGCTATTTGGGGAGGGGGCCCTTTATCAGCCCCAGCATTTT. Its protein product is CTSRLFGEGALYQPQHF.

The sample holds many counts of this clonotype. The chain uses TRBV7-9 and TRBJ2-5; 7 bases align to TRBD1. This CDR3 has 14 amino acids. Per the germline V gene, CDR1 is SEHNR and CDR2 is FQNEAQ (reference sequence). V trimming: 5 bases; J trimming: 1 base; junction bases outside the gene matches: 4. CDR3 nucleotides: TGTGCCAGCAGCGAACGGACAGGCCAAGAGACCCAGTACTTC. Protein product: CASSERTGQETQYF.

This clonotype was found many times. The rearrangement links TRBV6-5 to TRBJ1-1; the D gene is possibly TRBD1 (6 bases). The germline V gene has CDR1 MNHEY and CDR2 SVGAGI. CDR3 length: 16 amino acids. V lost 0 bases, J lost 3 bases, and 14 bases lay in between. The chain's CDR3 is CASSYSPQGMDTEAFF. CDR3 coding DNA: TGTGCCAGCAGTTACTCGCCGCAGGGGATGGACACTGAAGCTTTCTTT.

This clonotype was seen more than once but under ten times. The chain couples TRBV19 to TRBJ1-6, with 8 bases fitting TRBD1. Germline values: CDR1 LNHDA, CDR2 SQIVND (reference sequence). Trimming took 7 bases from V and 4 from J; bases not matched to a gene: 6. The CDR3 consists of 15 residues. The CDR3 reads CASKQGGLYNSPLHF. The CDR3 DNA follows: TGTGCCAGTAAACAGGGGGGCCTTTATAATTCACCCCTCCACTTT. Together with reference TRBV19 and TRBJ1-6, the CDR3 gives the full variable domain: DGGITQSPKYLFRKEGQNVTLSCEQNLNHDAMYWYRQDPGQGLRLIYYSQIVNDFQKGDIAEGYSVSREKKESFPLTVTSAQKNPTAFYLCASKQGGLYNSPLHFGNGTRLTVT.

The chain recombines TRBV27 with TRBJ1-2, with a possible D match to TRBD1 (6 bases). Deletions cut 5 bases from V and 6 bases from J, with 19 bases between. Germline loops: CDR1 MNHEY, CDR2 SMNVEV (reference sequence). CDR3 size: 15 residues. The CDR3 here is CASSLAPTGLNGYTF. CDR3 coding DNA: TGTGCCAGCAGTCTAGCTCCGACAGGTCTAAATGGCTACACCTTC.

Concerning this clonotype itself: A much larger clone lies a single base off, so this may be a read error. The genes are TRBV11-2 and TRBJ2-1; no clear D gene. Per germline, CDR1 SGHAT and CDR2 FQNNGV. CDR3 size: 10 residues. The CDR3 DNA sequence: TGTGCCAGCAGCTCCAATGAGCGGTTCTTC. Amino acid sequence: CASSSNERFF.

Of note for this clonotype: A much larger clonotype is one base distant, so this may be a read error. Given the absence of the conserved phenylalanine or tryptophan at the CDR3 end, a read error is likely. The J gene is TRBJ1-5, the V gene TRBV6-6; maybe TRBD1 (5 bases). Trimming shortened V by 7 bases and J by 3 bases, and 10 bases separated the two germline ends. Germline V lookup: CDR1 MNHNY, CDR2 SVGAGI (reference sequence). The CDR3 length is 13 residues. DNA of the CDR3: TGTGCCAGCACAGGGCGGGACAATCAGCCCCAGCATTAT. Translation gives CASTGRDNQPQHY.